This T cell receptor (beta chain) was identified in a study of T cell repertoires in cytomegalovirus infection. Overall study: Public TCR beta signatures indicated both CMV infection and matching HLA type. Study findings and constraints: Summed frequency of public TCR beta families distinguished CMV carriers with the relevant HLA. HLA-C-restricted, CMV-specific TCR beta clonotypes were dominant ex vivo.

Via MiXCR, TCRdb re-called the reads, giving one row per CDR3 protein. The repertoire holds 150,000 to 200,000 distinct CDR3 sequences, with approximately 15% as singletons. Points on this clonotype: Antigen: not known.

CDR1 and CDR2 (germline): SGHRS, YFSETQ. V gave up 4 bases and J gave up 4 bases; unmatched junction bases: 5. The length of the CDR3 is 14 residues. The chain employs TRBV5-1 and TRBJ2-1; TRBD2 matches at 7 bases. The origin of this receptor is a human donor in good health (CMV status not recorded). Some clones in this sample may be carry-over from other donors' samples. The sequenced sample was PBMCs. CDR3 in DNA: TGCGCCAGCAGCGGCGGGGGACTGTACAATGAGCAGTTCTTC. Residues: CASSGGGLYNEQFF.